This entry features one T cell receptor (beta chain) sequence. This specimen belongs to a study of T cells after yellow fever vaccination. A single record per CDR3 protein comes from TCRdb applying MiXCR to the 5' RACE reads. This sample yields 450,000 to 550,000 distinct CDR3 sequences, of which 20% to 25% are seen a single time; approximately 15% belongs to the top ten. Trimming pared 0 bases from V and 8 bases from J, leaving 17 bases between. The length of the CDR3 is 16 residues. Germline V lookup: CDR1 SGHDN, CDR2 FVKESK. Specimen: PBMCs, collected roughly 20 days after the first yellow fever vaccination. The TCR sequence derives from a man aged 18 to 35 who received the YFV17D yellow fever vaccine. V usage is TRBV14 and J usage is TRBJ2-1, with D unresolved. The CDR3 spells CASSQELAGRVYEQFF. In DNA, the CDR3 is TGTGCCAGCAGCCAAGAATTGGCCGGGCGAGTGTATGAGCAGTTCTTC.